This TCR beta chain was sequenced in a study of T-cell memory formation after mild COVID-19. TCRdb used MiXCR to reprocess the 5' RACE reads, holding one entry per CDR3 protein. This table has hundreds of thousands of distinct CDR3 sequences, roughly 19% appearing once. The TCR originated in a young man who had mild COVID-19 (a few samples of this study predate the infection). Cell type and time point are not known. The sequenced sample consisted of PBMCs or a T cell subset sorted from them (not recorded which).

The CDR3 spells CASSAGTGGYGYTF. As DNA, the CDR3 is TGTGCCAGCAGCGCCGGGACAGGCGGTTATGGCTACACCTTC. The J gene is TRBJ1-2, the V gene TRBV13; TRBD1 matches 8 bases. The germline CDR1 and CDR2 sequences are PRHDT and FYEKMQ (reference sequence). The CDR3 is 14 residues long. Trimming at V came to 5 bases and at J to 5 bases, leaving 7 bases not matched to a gene.